A selection of T cell receptor beta chains follows, all from one sample in a study of cytomegalovirus exposure and HLA in healthy donors. The protocol was immunoSEQ multiplex PCR, while the TCRdb copy is restricted to in-frame clones and leaves out a portion. The sample lists about 160,000 clones, roughly 78% occurring once. The sample was PBMCs. These receptor sequences come from a man in his forties or fifties in good health and CMV-seropositive. Both conserved end residues are part of each CDR3. D genes are given only for firm matches. Clone size is shown for a subset of rows, as once, few, many or a class of expanded clone.

d_call j_call clone_size v_call cdr3_nt cdr3_aa
TRBD2 TRBJ2-1 few TRBV6-1 TGTGCCAGCAGACGCACTAGCGGGAGTGCGGATGAGCAGTTCTTC CASRRTSGSADEQFF
TRBD1 TRBJ2-3 . TRBV5-1 TGCGCCAGCAGCTGGGGGACAGGGTCTGAAGATACGCAGTATTTT CASSWGTGSEDTQYF
. TRBJ2-5 . TRBV5-1 TGCGCCAGCAGCTCCAGAGCGGGTGGATCCCAAGAGACCCAGTACTTC CASSSRAGGSQETQYF
TRBD2 TRBJ2-7 many TRBV5-4 TGTGCCAGCAGCTTAGCGGGGTCGCCCTACGAGCAGTACTTC CASSLAGSPYEQYF
. TRBJ2-7 . TRBV25-1 TGTGCCAGCAGGAAGAGGACAGCCGACTCCTACGAGCAGTACTTC CASRKRTADSYEQYF
. TRBJ1-5 few TRBV2 TGTGCCAGCAGTGAGGGTAGGGGCAGGGTGAGGTTAAGCAATCAGCCCCAGCATTTT CASSEGRGRVRLSNQPQHF
. TRBJ2-1 . TRBV13 TGTGCCAGCAGCTTTCTGCGGAGCTACTACAATGAGCAGTTCTTC CASSFLRSYYNEQFF
TRBD2 TRBJ2-3 . TRBV5-1 TGCGCCAGCAGCCTCGGACTAGCGGGGGACACAGATACGCAGTATTTT CASSLGLAGDTDTQYF
. TRBJ2-7 once TRBV5-1 TGCGCCAGCAGCTTGGAGGCAGGGGTGCAGCAGTACTTC CASSLEAGVQQYF
TRBD1 TRBJ1-1 . TRBV9 TGTGCCAGCAGCGTAGTGATCGGACAGGGGGAGACTGAAGCTTTCTTT CASSVVIGQGETEAFF
. TRBJ2-1 . TRBV5-4 TGTGCCAGCAGCCATTTACGGCCGATAGCGGATGAGCAGTTCTTC CASSHLRPIADEQFF
. TRBJ1-5 . TRBV19 TGTGCCAGCGAGAGACAGGCTAGCAATCAGCCCCAGCATTTT CASERQASNQPQHF
TRBD2 TRBJ2-3 . TRBV9 TGTGCCAGCAGCACGTTAGCGGGAGTCACAGATACGCAGTATTTT CASSTLAGVTDTQYF
. TRBJ2-7 . TRBV5-1 TGCGCCAGCAGTTTGGAGGCCAGGGTACGCGTGTACGAGCAGTACTTC CASSLEARVRVYEQYF
TRBD2 TRBJ2-5 few TRBV14 TGTGCCAGCAGCCAAGCTGGGACTAGCGGTGAGACCCAGTACTTC CASSQAGTSGETQYF
TRBD2 TRBJ2-3 . TRBV27 TGTGCCAGCAGACTAGCGGGAGAAGGTTTGGGCACAGATACGCAGTATTTT CASRLAGEGLGTDTQYF
. TRBJ2-1 few TRBV10-2 TGCGCCAGCAGGGCGCAGGTCGAGCAGTTCTTC CASRAQVEQFF
. TRBJ2-3 . TRBV19 TGTGCCAGTAGTATATCCAGGGGGGTCGATACGCAGTATTTT CASSISRGVDTQYF
. TRBJ2-5 . TRBV2 TGTGCCAGCAGTGTGGCCAAATCGGGAACCCAGTACTTC CASSVAKSGTQYF
TRBD2 TRBJ2-1 . TRBV6-6 TGTGCCAGCAGTTACTCGGGACTAGTCGCGGACAATGAGCAGTTCTTC CASSYSGLVADNEQFF
TRBD1 TRBJ2-5 . TRBV10-3 TGTGCCATCAGACCGGGACAGGACAACCAAGAGACCCAGTACTTC CAIRPGQDNQETQYF
. TRBJ1-1 once TRBV27 TGTGCCAGCAAGGCAGGATCGCCGGTCGCGAACACTGAAGCTTTCTTT CASKAGSPVANTEAFF
. TRBJ2-2 once TRBV5-4 TGTGCCAGCAGCTTACGACAGAACCCCGGGGAGCTGTTTTTT CASSLRQNPGELFF
TRBD2 TRBJ2-1 . TRBV5-1 TGCGCCAGCAGCTTAAGAAAACTAGCGGGAGGGGGGATTTACAATGAGCAGTTCTTC CASSLRKLAGGGIYNEQFF
. TRBJ1-3 . TRBV5-5 TGTGCCAGCAGCTTGAGGACAGTCCTTACGTCTGGAAACACCATATATTTT CASSLRTVLTSGNTIYF
. TRBJ2-7 . TRBV27 TGTGCCAGCAGTATTAACCCCCGCGTTCGCGAGCAGTACTTC CASSINPRVREQYF
TRBD1 TRBJ2-2 . TRBV30 TGTGCCTGGAGTGTACTTGGGACAGGTGGAGCCGGGGAGCTGTTTTTT CAWSVLGTGGAGELFF
TRBD2 TRBJ2-7 . TRBV5-1 TGCGCCAGCAGCTGGCTAGCGGGAGAGAACTACGAGCAGTACTTC CASSWLAGENYEQYF
TRBD1 TRBJ2-2 once TRBV5-4 TGTGCCAGCAGTTGGGGACAGGGGAAGTCGAACACCGGGGAGCTGTTTTTT CASSWGQGKSNTGELFF
TRBD1 TRBJ1-5 . TRBV10-1 TGCGCCAGCAGTTATAGAAGGGACAGGCCTTCGAGGCAGCCCCAGCATTTT CASSYRRDRPSRQPQHF
TRBD1 TRBJ2-1 . TRBV7-7 TGTGCTAGCAGCTTACGGACAGGGGTCGATGAGCAGTTCTTC CASSLRTGVDEQFF
TRBD2 TRBJ2-2 . TRBV5-4 TGTGCCAGCAGCCCAAACCTAGCGGGAGCGACCGGGGAGCTGTTTTTT CASSPNLAGATGELFF
TRBD1 TRBJ1-5 . TRBV6-5 TGTGCCAGCAGTTACGACGAGGACAGGGCAAATCAGCCCCAGCATTTT CASSYDEDRANQPQHF
TRBD1 TRBJ1-4 . TRBV5-1 TGCGCCAGCAGCGCGGACAGGCCAACTAATGAAAAACTGTTTTTT CASSADRPTNEKLFF
TRBD2 TRBJ2-1 . TRBV6-5 TGTGCCAGCAGCTTTGGACTAGCGGGAGAGGATGAGCAGTTCTTC CASSFGLAGEDEQFF
TRBD2 TRBJ2-3 . TRBV29-1 TGCAGCGCTTCGCGGGAGCTTTTAGATACGCAGTATTTT CSASRELLDTQYF
TRBD2 TRBJ2-7 few TRBV4-1 TGCGCCAGCAGCCAGGATCTAGCGGGAGGCTCCTACGAGCAGTACTTC CASSQDLAGGSYEQYF
TRBD2 TRBJ2-1 . TRBV7-2 TGTGCCAGCAGCTTAGGCCCACTTGCGGGGGGGGAGCAGTTCTTC CASSLGPLAGGEQFF
TRBD2 TRBJ2-5 . TRBV10-2 TGCGCCAGCAGTCTACGACTAGCGGGAGCCCTTCGAGAGACCCAGTACTTC CASSLRLAGALRETQYF
. TRBJ2-7 . TRBV15 TGTGCCACCAGCAAGCCCAGAGGAGGAACCTACGAGCAGTACTTC CATSKPRGGTYEQYF
. TRBJ2-2 . TRBV5-8 TGTGCCAGCAGCTTGGTCGGGGGAGGGGAGCTGTTTTTT CASSLVGGGELFF
TRBD1 TRBJ2-7 . TRBV7-9 TGTGCCAGCAGTCCCGGGACAGCGGATTTCTACGAGCAGTACTTC CASSPGTADFYEQYF
. TRBJ1-1 . TRBV5-4 TGTGCCAGCAGCTTGGATGCGACTGAAGCTTTCTTT CASSLDATEAFF
. TRBJ2-3 . TRBV7-3 TGTGCCAGCAGCTTAAGAGGGAGCTGGACAGATACGCAGTATTTT CASSLRGSWTDTQYF